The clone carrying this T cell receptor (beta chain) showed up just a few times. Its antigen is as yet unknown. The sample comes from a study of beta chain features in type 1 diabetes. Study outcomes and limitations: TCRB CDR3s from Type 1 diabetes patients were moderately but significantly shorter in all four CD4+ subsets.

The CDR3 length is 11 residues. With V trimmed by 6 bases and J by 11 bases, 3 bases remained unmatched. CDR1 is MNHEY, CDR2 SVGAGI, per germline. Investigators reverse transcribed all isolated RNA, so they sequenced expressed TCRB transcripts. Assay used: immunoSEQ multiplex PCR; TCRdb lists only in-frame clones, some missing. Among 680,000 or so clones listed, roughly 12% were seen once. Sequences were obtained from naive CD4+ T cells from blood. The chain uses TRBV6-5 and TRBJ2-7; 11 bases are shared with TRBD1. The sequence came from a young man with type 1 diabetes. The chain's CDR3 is CASSQGQGEYF. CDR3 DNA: TGTGCCAGCAGCCAGGGACAGGGGGAGTACTTC.